The TCR beta chain described here comes from a study of Ad26.COV2.S vaccination and SARS-CoV-2 variants. Treatment reported: some 20 received Ad26.COV2.S at low or high dose, single or two shots; a few received placebo; per-sample allocation not given. The samples were gathered on day 63 after the first injection of vaccine or placebo. TCRdb's table, derived via immunoSEQ multiplex PCR, lists solely in-frame clones and lacks some. The table lists approximately 250,000 clones, roughly 89% of them singletons, with just under 3% in the top ten. Per the germline V gene, CDR1 is SEHNR and CDR2 is FQNEAQ (reference sequence). V lost 1 base to trimming and J lost 5 bases; unmatched junction nucleotides: 4. This CDR3 region has 15 residues.

The chain has TRBV7-9 and TRBJ1-5, with 8 bases lining up with TRBD1. The TCR originated in a person aged 18-60 years who received the Ad26.COV2.S COVID-19 vaccine or a placebo. The sequencing used peripheral blood, collected in a trial of Ad26.COV2.S vaccine versus placebo. The DNA for the CDR3 is TGTGCCAGCAGCTTAGGGACAGGGAAGGATCAGCCCCAGCATTTT. Its translation is CASSLGTGKDQPQHF.